One and the same sample provided the 5 T cell receptor beta chains below, sequenced in a study of blood T cell repertoires in COVID-19. The table came from immunoSEQ multiplex PCR; TCRdb's copy has only in-frame clones and leaves some out. Of hundreds of thousands of clones detected, around 82% appear once; the ten largest clones hold under 4.5%. Sequencing was carried out using PBMCs or T cells enriched from blood (not recorded which). The receptors here all came from a man aged 25-40 years with acute COVID-19.

This clone was picked up one time. The chain is built from TRBV19 and TRBJ1-1, with a tentative D call TRBD1 (5 bases). Germline CDR1 and CDR2: LNHDA and SQIVND (reference sequence). The CDR3 is 15 amino acids. V was shortened by 2 bases and J by 0 bases, with 10 bases between the two germline ends. The CDR3 nucleotides read TGTGCCAGTAGTATATTCCCAGGGTTGAACACTGAAGCTTTCTTT. Protein sequence: CASSIFPGLNTEAFF.

The chain employs TRBV3-1 (or the pseudogene TRBV3-2) and TRBJ2-5, with D perhaps matching TRBD1 (5 bases). Germline CDR1 and CDR2: LGHDT and YNNKEL (reference sequence). The CDR3 sequence is 16 residues long. Trimming pared 5 bases from V and 1 base from J, leaving 17 bases between. This CDR3 reads CASSKRLFRAQETQYF. CDR3 nucleotides: TGTGCCAGCAGCAAAAGACTCTTCAGGGCCCAAGAGACCCAGTACTTC.

The chain links TRBV5-1 to TRBJ2-7; a weak D match, TRBD2 (5 bases). The CDR3 sequence is 16 residues long. The germline V gene has CDR1 SGHRS and CDR2 YFSETQ. V was clipped by 4 bases and J by 3 bases, with 20 bases between them. CDR3 residues: CASSRGMAAGGYEQYF. In nucleotides, the CDR3 is TGCGCCAGCAGCAGAGGGATGGCCGCGGGCGGCTACGAGCAGTACTTC.

Here the CDR3 reads CASSLGQGTSPLHF. The DNA of the CDR3 is TGTGCCAGCAGCCTAGGACAGGGAACTTCACCCCTCCACTTT. The chain has TRBV5-6 and TRBJ1-6, with 8 bases lining up with TRBD1. After removal of 4 bases from V and 9 bases from J, the junction contained 6 bases not matched to a gene. The CDR3 is made up of 14 amino acids. Germline CDR1 reads SGHDT; CDR2 reads YYEEEE.

The CDR3 sequence is CASSLADEQYF. The DNA for the CDR3 is TGTGCCAGCAGCCTCGCGGACGAGCAGTACTTC. The genes are TRBV12-3 or TRBV12-4 and TRBJ2-7; D remains ambiguous. The V end was cut by 6 bases, the J end by 5 bases, with 8 bases between. The CDR3 spans 11 residues.